One sample yielded the 13 T cell receptor beta chains listed below, sequenced in a study of T cell repertoires in cytomegalovirus infection. One entry per CDR3 protein results from TCRdb running MiXCR on the reads. The sample includes about 900,000 distinct CDR3 sequences, about a third of them seen just once. These receptors' targets are unknown. The sequencing used cultured CD8+ T cells from PBMCs, collected from culture after CMV antigen stimulation. Every receptor here comes from a human donor in good health (CMV status not recorded). Some clones in this sample may be carry-over from other donors' samples.

This chain links TRBV6-2 or TRBV6-3 with TRBJ2-3; D ambiguous. This CDR3 has 14 amino acids. Germline CDR1 MNHEY, CDR2 SVGEGT. V was cut by 0 bases and J by 2 bases, with 6 bases left in between. This CDR3 reads CASSYSVVTDTQYF. The CDR3 region has the DNA TGTGCCAGCAGTTACTCGGTGGTCACAGATACGCAGTATTTT.

For the CDR3, the DNA is TGTGCCAGCAGTTGGGGGGCCGTTAACACTGAAGCTTTCTTT. It codes for CASSWGAVNTEAFF. The V and J genes are TRBV27 and TRBJ1-1; maybe TRBD1 (6 bases). Germline CDR1 and CDR2: MNHEY and SMNVEV (reference sequence). The length of the CDR3 is 14 residues. V shed 4 bases and J shed 2 bases, with 11 bases lying between them.

This clonotype occurred many times. The V call is TRBV7-2, the J call TRBJ1-4; possibly TRBD1 for D (6 bases). Trimming pared 5 bases from V and 4 bases from J, leaving 14 bases between. The germline gives CDR1 SGHTA, CDR2 FQGNSA. The CDR3 contains 15 residues. CDR3 coding DNA: TGTGCCAGCAGCCCCCTATGGGGGCTTAATGAAAAACTGTTTTTT. Its translation: CASSPLWGLNEKLFF.

The genes are TRBV24-1 and TRBJ2-3, with 9 bases matching TRBD1. The germline gives CDR1 KGHDR, CDR2 SFDVKD. The CDR3 length is 17 residues. Trimming at V came to 0 bases and at J to 2 bases, leaving 5 bases not matched to a gene. The CDR3 DNA reads TGTGCCACCAGTGATTTGGGACAGGGGTGGAACACAGATACGCAGTATTTT. Amino acid sequence: CATSDLGQGWNTDTQYF.

About this clonotype: A clone one base away is much larger, so this may be a read error. The chain couples TRBV7-2 to TRBJ1-5; no definite D call. Germline values: CDR1 SGHTA, CDR2 FQGNSA. V was shortened by 2 bases and J by 9 bases, with 14 bases between the two germline ends. The CDR3 sequence is 14 residues long. CDR3 coding DNA: TGTGCCAGCAGCTTAACGGAAGTGGGTAGGCCCCAGCATTTT. This encodes CASSLTEVGRPQHF.

The table lists this clonotype with a few counts. The rearrangement joins TRBV7-4 to TRBJ1-5, with 7 bases matching TRBD1. Germline V gene lookup returns CDR1 SGHVT and CDR2 SQSDAQ. CDR3 size: 15 residues. With 5 bases clipped from V and 0 bases from J, the junction kept 4 bases outside the gene matches. As DNA, the CDR3 is TGTGCCAGCAGCGCGGGACAGCATAGCAATCAGCCCCAGCATTTT. It codes for CASSAGQHSNQPQHF.

The V gene is TRBV25-1, the J gene TRBJ2-3; D possibly matches TRBD1 or TRBD2 (5 bases each). Germline V lookup: CDR1 MGHDK, CDR2 SYGVNS. The CDR3 extends over 14 amino acids. The V gene lost 6 bases and the J gene lost 0 bases, with 10 bases spanning the gap. The DNA of the CDR3 is TGTGCCAGCAGGGGGGTTTATAGCACAGATACGCAGTATTTT. Protein: CASRGVYSTDTQYF.

This clonotype has a handful of counts. The chain employs TRBV7-8 and TRBJ1-2; 11 nucleotides match TRBD1. The V and J ends lost 1 base and 7 bases, in that order; junction bases with no gene match: 8. This CDR3 has 16 amino acids. CDR1 and CDR2 (germline): SGHVS, FQNEAQ. The CDR3 sequence: CASSLGPGQGVFGYTF. CDR3 nucleotide sequence: TGTGCCAGCAGCTTAGGCCCGGGACAGGGGGTATTTGGCTACACCTTC.

This chain links TRBV6-6 with TRBJ2-1, with 12 bases identical to TRBD2. Germline CDR1 reads MNHNY; CDR2 reads SVGAGI (reference sequence). V shed 2 bases, J shed 5 bases, and the junction held 22 bases outside the gene matches. The length of the CDR3 is 22 residues. Written as DNA, the CDR3 is TGTGCCAGCAGTTACGACTCTCCCCAGGGGCTAGCGGGGGGGTATGAGGACAATGAGCAGTTCTTC. Translated: CASSYDSPQGLAGGYEDNEQFF.

This clonotype showed up just a few times. V is TRBV11-1 and J is TRBJ1-1; tentatively, D is TRBD1 (5 bases). Trimming removed 7 bases at V and 2 bases at J, with 17 bases between. CDR1 and CDR2 from the germline V gene are SGHAT and FQDESV (reference sequence). The CDR3 contains 15 residues. CDR3 loop: CASTRARFPNTEAFF. The CDR3 bases are TGTGCCAGCACCAGGGCGCGGTTCCCAAACACTGAAGCTTTCTTT.

This clonotype was seen a few times. This chain connects TRBV6-5 to TRBJ1-6; D unclear. Germline V gene data show CDR1 as MNHEY and CDR2 as SVGAGI. V lost 2 bases and J 2 bases, leaving 10 bases between the germline ends. This CDR3 region has 16 residues. This CDR3 is CASSYTLDPYNSPLHF. CDR3 DNA sequence: TGTGCCAGCAGTTACACCTTAGACCCCTATAATTCACCCCTCCACTTT.

This clonotype was counted a few times. The V and J genes are TRBV4-1 and TRBJ1-5; 7 nucleotides align to TRBD1. Germline V lookup: CDR1 MGHRA, CDR2 YSYEKL. J lost 3 bases, V lost 4 bases, and 3 bases had no gene match. The CDR3 loop spans 14 amino acids. Here the CDR3 reads CASSPGQYNQPQHF. In DNA, the CDR3 is TGCGCCAGCAGCCCGGGACAGTACAATCAGCCCCAGCATTTT.

This clonotype turned up a few times. The V call is TRBV7-9, the J call TRBJ2-7, with D possibly being TRBD1 (5 bases). The V and J ends lost 5 bases and 4 bases respectively, with 18 bases between them. The CDR3 totals 15 residues. Germline-derived CDR1 and CDR2 are SEHNR and FQNEAQ (reference sequence). CDR3 DNA sequence: TGTGCCAGCAGCCCGAGGACATCCAACCCATACGAGCAGTACTTC. Its translation is CASSPRTSNPYEQYF.